The 24 T cell receptor beta chains in this list originate from one sample, sequenced in a study of T-cell memory formation after mild COVID-19. TCRdb re-called the 5' RACE reads with MiXCR, one entry per CDR3 protein. The sample has 250,000 to 350,000 distinct CDR3 sequences; roughly 15% are singletons. The sequencing sample was made of PBMCs or a T cell subset sorted from them (not recorded which). These receptors all come from a man younger than 30 who had mild COVID-19 (a few samples of this study predate the infection). Cell type and time point are not known.

This clonotype has just a few counts. The chain is built from TRBV6-2 or TRBV6-3 and TRBJ2-2; D is perhaps TRBD2 (6 bases). The CDR3 contains 14 residues. CDR1 MNHEY and CDR2 SVGEGT come from the germline V gene. V lost 6 bases to trimming and J lost 7 bases, with 15 bases between them. The CDR3, as DNA: TGTGCCAGCAGCAAGACTAGTCGCGGCGGGGAGCTGTTTTTT. It encodes CASSKTSRGGELFF.

The rearrangement uses TRBV5-5 and TRBJ2-7, with 9 bases fitting TRBD2. The germline gives CDR1 SGHKS, CDR2 YYEKEE (reference sequence). V shed 2 bases and J 5 bases; nucleotides not matched to a gene: 5. CDR3 length: 14 residues. DNA for the CDR3: TGTGCCAGCAGCTTTAGCGGGGGTCGGGACGAGCAGTACGTC. This gives the protein CASSFSGGRDEQYV.

This clonotype appeared a single time. The chain joins TRBV7-2 to TRBJ2-1; possibly TRBD2 for D (6 bases). Trimming took 2 bases from V and 7 from J, leaving 12 bases between them. Germline CDR1 SGHTA, CDR2 FQGNSA. The CDR3 spans 14 residues. The CDR3 coding sequence is TGTGCCAGCAGCTTAAACGGGGGTATGAATGAGCAGTTCTTC. This encodes CASSLNGGMNEQFF.

The chain couples TRBV7-3 to TRBJ1-1; D ambiguous. The CDR3 runs to 13 residues. CDR1 and CDR2 (germline): SGHTA, FQGTGA. The germline V and J ends were trimmed by 3 bases and 1 base, with 6 bases remaining between them. The CDR3, as DNA: TGTGCCAGCAGCTTCGGTTGGAACACTGAAGCTTTCTTT. Protein product: CASSFGWNTEAFF.

The sample holds a few counts of this clonotype. The junction departs from the called germline gene at one end, perhaps through a read error. J is TRBJ2-5 and V is TRBV7-2; 8 bases line up with TRBD2. In germline, CDR1 is SGHTA, CDR2 FQGNSA. The CDR3 totals 14 residues. The CDR3 region has the DNA TGTGCCAGCAGCCTACCTAGCGGGCAAGAGACCCAGCACTTC. Protein sequence: CASSLPSGQETQHF.

Here the CDR3 DNA reads TGTGCCACCAGTGATCTCGACATCGGGCCGGGGAATGAGCAGTTCTTC. Its protein product is CATSDLDIGPGNEQFF. The chain is built from TRBV24-1 and TRBJ2-1, with D perhaps matching TRBD2 (5 bases). Between the trimmed V and J ends, which lost 3 bases and 7 bases, there was a span of 18 bases. The germline V gene has CDR1 KGHDR and CDR2 SFDVKD. The CDR3 spans 16 residues.

The chain recombines TRBV4-3 with TRBJ2-7, with 7 bases matching TRBD1. V lost 1 base and J lost 3; bases outside the gene matches: 6. The CDR3 is 15 residues long. The germline gives CDR1 LGHNA, CDR2 YSLEER. The CDR3 coding sequence is TGCGCCAGCAGCCAAGGGGTACAGGGGAACTACGAGCAGTACTTC. It yields the protein CASSQGVQGNYEQYF.

The rearrangement joins TRBV7-2 to TRBJ2-7, with no clear D. CDR3 length: 13 amino acids. Germline V gene data show CDR1 as SGHTA and CDR2 as FQGNSA. The V gene lost 4 bases and the J gene lost 3 bases, with 10 bases spanning the gap. For the CDR3, the DNA is TGTGCCAGCAGCTCGTCCACGGGCTACGAGCAGTACTTC. As protein: CASSSSTGYEQYF.

The rearrangement links TRBV4-2 to TRBJ2-7; D gene ambiguous. The CDR3 contains 13 residues. V was cut by 3 bases and J by 4 bases, with 10 bases left in between. Looked up from germline, CDR1 is LGHNA and CDR2 is YNFKEQ. The CDR3 DNA sequence: TGTGCCAGCAGCCAGGCCAGTCTATACGAGCAGTACTTC. This gives the protein CASSQASLYEQYF.

This clonotype was seen more than once but under ten times. The rearrangement joins TRBV6-6 to TRBJ2-7, with a weak D call TRBD1 (6 bases). This CDR3 is built from 13 residues. Germline lookup yields CDR1 MNHNY and CDR2 SVGAGI (reference sequence). The V end was cut by 6 bases, the J end by 5 bases, with 14 bases between. CDR3 coding DNA: TGTGCCAGCAGCCCCGAGGGGGTTAACGAGCAGTACGTC. This gives the protein CASSPEGVNEQYV.

This clonotype was seen more than once but under ten times. The rearrangement joins TRBV9 to TRBJ2-1; D is possibly TRBD2 (5 bases). This CDR3 has 13 amino acids. The germline gives CDR1 SGDLS, CDR2 YYNGEE. The ends were cut back, 1 base at V and 9 bases at J, with 11 bases in the middle. CDR3 amino acids: CASSVKGSVEQFF. The CDR3 nucleotides are TGTGCCAGCAGCGTAAAAGGGAGCGTTGAGCAGTTCTTC.

The CDR3 is CASSLGERADPSGNTIYF. DNA of the CDR3: TGTGCCAGCAGCTTAGGGGAGCGGGCAGACCCGTCTGGAAACACCATATATTTT. V and J are TRBV11-2 and TRBJ1-3; D gene ambiguous. CDR3 length equals 18 residues. V lost 1 base to trimming and J lost 1 base, with 17 bases between them. Germline V gene data show CDR1 as SGHAT and CDR2 as FQNNGV. The variable domain in full, with the rest retrieved from reference TRBV11-2 and TRBJ1-3, is EAGVAQSPRYKIIEKRQSVAFWCNPISGHATLYWYQQILGQGPKLLIQFQNNGVVDDSQLPKDRFSAERLKGVDSTLKIQPAKLEDSAVYLCASSLGERADPSGNTIYFGEGSWLTVV.

The sample holds a few counts of this clonotype. The rearrangement joins TRBV6-5 to TRBJ1-2; 8 bases line up with TRBD1. The CDR3 totals 16 residues. In germline, CDR1 is MNHEY, CDR2 SVGAGI. V shed 2 bases and J 6 bases; nucleotides not matched to a gene: 11. CDR3 in DNA: TGTGCCAGCAGTTACGACAGGGGCAATCCCCTCGATGGCTACACCTTC. Residues: CASSYDRGNPLDGYTF.

CDR3 region: CASSSGTKLFF. The CDR3 DNA follows: TGCGCCAGCAGTTCTGGGACAAAACTGTTTTTT. The J gene is TRBJ1-4, the V gene TRBV4-3; weak D call: TRBD1 (5 bases). This CDR3 contains 11 residues. Deletions cut 6 bases from V and 10 bases from J, with 9 bases between. Germline CDR1 LGHNA, CDR2 YSLEER.

The V and J genes are TRBV5-1 and TRBJ2-1; the match to TRBD1 covers 7 bases. There are 16 residues in the CDR3. Germline values: CDR1 SGHRS, CDR2 YFSETQ. With V trimmed by 3 bases and J by 4 bases, 10 bases remained unmatched. CDR3 in amino acids: CASSYAVGGRYNEQFF. DNA for the CDR3: TGCGCCAGCAGCTACGCGGTAGGGGGCAGGTACAATGAGCAGTTCTTC. Together with reference TRBV5-1 and TRBJ2-1, the CDR3 gives the full variable domain: KAGVTQTPRYLIKTRGQQVTLSCSPISGHRSVSWYQQTPGQGLQFLFEYFSETQRNKGNFPGRFSGRQFSNSRSEMNVSTLELGDSALYLCASSYAVGGRYNEQFFGPGTRLTVL.

This clonotype has only a few counts. CDR3 sequence (DNA): TGTGCCAGCAGCTTGGCACCTAACACAGATACGCAGTATTTT. Translated, it gives CASSLAPNTDTQYF. The rearrangement links TRBV5-5 to TRBJ2-3, with D unclear. V was clipped by 0 bases and J by 2 bases, with 7 bases between them. CDR3 length: 14 residues. Germline assignment: CDR1 SGHKS and CDR2 YYEKEE (reference sequence).

This chain joins TRBV9 and TRBJ2-3; D remains unclear. The ends were cut back, 0 bases at V and 5 bases at J, with 10 bases in the middle. This CDR3 region has 14 residues. Germline CDR1 is SGDLS and CDR2 is YYNGEE. Written as DNA, the CDR3 is TGTGCCAGCAGCGTAGACGGCCTGGGAGATACGCAGTATTTT. Its translation: CASSVDGLGDTQYF.

This clonotype appeared a few times. The chain recombines TRBV6-1 with TRBJ2-1; D tentatively fits TRBD1 or TRBD2 (6 bases each). V lost 10 bases, J lost 9 bases, and 25 bases lay in between. There are 15 residues in the CDR3. Germline CDR1 is MNHNS and CDR2 is SASEGT. The CDR3 nucleotides are TGTGCCACCAAGGGGTCGGACTGGGGGGCGGGTGAGCAGTTCTTC. Its protein is CATKGSDWGAGEQFF.

V is TRBV2 and J is TRBJ1-4; D is undetermined. Trimming removed 1 base at V and 9 bases at J, with 15 bases between. Germline lookup yields CDR1 SNHLY and CDR2 FYNNEI. The CDR3 loop spans 15 amino acids. CDR3 nucleotides: TGTGCCAGCAGTGAAGGGCACCTGGCCTATAAAAAACTGTTTTTT. It specifies CASSEGHLAYKKLFF.

This clonotype was observed many times. V gene TRBV5-1 combines with J gene TRBJ2-3; the match to TRBD1 covers 9 bases. CDR1 and CDR2 from the germline V gene are SGHRS and YFSETQ. Trimming at V came to 7 bases and at J to 4 bases, leaving 7 bases not matched to a gene. The CDR3 contains 14 residues. CDR3 nucleotide sequence: TGCGCCAGCCGGGACAGGGCTATCGCAGATACGCAGTATTTT. This codes for CASRDRAIADTQYF.

This chain joins TRBV20-1 and TRBJ2-1; D is unclear. This CDR3 comprises 13 residues. Looked up from germline, CDR1 is DFQATT and CDR2 is SNEGSKA (reference sequence). The V and J ends lost 0 bases and 5 bases respectively, with 8 bases between them. CDR3 DNA sequence: TGCAGTGCTAGAGATCCACAGCACAATGAGCAGTTCTTC. This gives the protein CSARDPQHNEQFF.

The rearrangement joins TRBV5-1 to TRBJ2-4; 8 bases line up with TRBD2. This CDR3 contains 16 residues. Unmatched junction bases numbered 5, after V lost 3 bases and J lost 0 bases. Germline V gives CDR1 SGHRS, CDR2 YFSETQ. The CDR3 here is CASSSLADLAKNIQYF. CDR3 DNA: TGCGCCAGCAGCTCACTAGCGGATCTAGCCAAAAACATTCAGTACTTC.

The chain employs TRBV6-5 and TRBJ2-7, with unresolved D. Trimming took off 0 bases at V and 2 bases at J, with 11 bases between the two ends. Germline lookup yields CDR1 MNHEY and CDR2 SVGAGI. The CDR3 is 15 amino acids. CDR3 in amino acids: CASSYSQAGPYEQYV. CDR3 bases: TGTGCCAGCAGTTACTCGCAAGCTGGGCCCTACGAGCAGTACGTC.

V is TRBV4-2 and J is TRBJ2-3; D uncertain. Looked up from germline, CDR1 is LGHNA and CDR2 is YNFKEQ. The CDR3 loop spans 15 amino acids. V lost 4 bases, J lost 2 bases, and 13 bases lay in between. The CDR3 protein is CASSPNHWATDTQYF. CDR3 nucleotide sequence: TGTGCCAGCAGCCCCAACCATTGGGCCACAGATACGCAGTATTTT.